These 18 T cell receptor beta chains originate from one sample sequenced in a study of T cells in Graves' hyperthyroidism and ophthalmopathy (dated by TCRdb to about 2019). The receptor library was made with multiplex PCR. The listed sequencing device is Illumina HiSeq 2000. TCR beta CDR3 regions were amplified from RNA transcripts. A first-round RT-PCR of the TCR CDR3 used the HTBI primer set with the Qiagen OneStep RT-PCR kit. TCRdb handled the public reads itself, with Q25 trimming in fastp and clone calling in MiXCR, and kept productive beta chains. Each CDR3 protein appears once, grouped with its most common genes and DNA. The sample data list under 250,000 distinct CDR3 sequences, and roughly 22% of these were observed just once. The top ten clonotypes cover approximately 35% of the sample. The sequenced material came from blood. The receptor source for this set is a woman between 40 and 50 years old with Graves' ophthalmopathy.

This clonotype appeared many times. The rearrangement uses TRBV5-1 and TRBJ1-5; perhaps TRBD1 as D (6 bases). With 4 bases removed from V and 6 bases from J, the gap between germline ends came to 14 bases. This CDR3 region has 14 residues. In germline, CDR1 is SGHRS, CDR2 YFSETQ. As DNA, the CDR3 is TGCGCCAGCAGCCCGGGGGGGGGCGGTCAGCCCCAGCATTTT. It yields the protein CASSPGGGGQPQHF.

V usage is TRBV11-3 and J usage is TRBJ2-2; 9 nucleotides align to TRBD1. The CDR3 sequence is 17 residues long. Germline-derived CDR1 and CDR2 are SGHNT and YENEEA. Trimming at V came to 3 bases and at J to 2 bases, leaving 7 bases not matched to a gene. CDR3: CASSLGNRGPNTGELFF. CDR3 nucleotide sequence: TGTGCCAGCAGCTTGGGCAACAGGGGGCCAAACACCGGGGAGCTGTTTTTT.

This clonotype was seen a handful of times. V gene TRBV7-2 combines with J gene TRBJ2-5; 9 bases align to TRBD2. With V trimmed by 2 bases and J by 5 bases, 6 bases remained unmatched. This CDR3 is built from 15 residues. CDR1 is SGHTA and CDR2 is FQGNSA in the germline V gene. Written as DNA, the CDR3 is TGTGCCAGCAGCTTATTCGGCGGGGGGGCGGAGACCCAGTACTTC. This sequence encodes CASSLFGGGAETQYF.

This clonotype was seen at least ten times. The genes are TRBV20-1 and TRBJ2-7, with 7 bases matching TRBD2. Germline CDR1 DFQATT, CDR2 SNEGSKA (reference sequence). The J segment lost 1 base and the V segment lost 5 bases, leaving 11 bases of the junction unmatched. This CDR3 comprises 15 residues. DNA of the CDR3: TGCAGTGCTGGGGGGGGGGGATCCCAATCCTACGAGCAGTACTTC. Translated, it gives CSAGGGGSQSYEQYF.

This clonotype was recorded at least ten times. The V gene is TRBV13, the J gene TRBJ2-7; the D gene is possibly TRBD2 (6 bases). Germline V gives CDR1 PRHDT, CDR2 FYEKMQ (reference sequence). Trimming shortened V by 3 bases and J by 3 bases, and 9 bases separated the two germline ends. This CDR3 spans 13 amino acids. The CDR3 DNA is TGTGCCAGCAGCTTTGCGGGGTTCTACGAGCAGTACTTC. Protein sequence: CASSFAGFYEQYF.

The count of this clonotype is one. The chain combines TRBV18 with TRBJ2-5; D remains unclear. Germline CDR1 is KGHSH and CDR2 is LQKENI. The V gene lost 3 bases and the J gene lost 2 bases, with 16 bases spanning the gap. CDR3 length: 16 residues. This CDR3 reads CASSPSAARSQETQYF. The DNA of the CDR3 is TGTGCCAGCTCACCTTCGGCCGCGAGGAGTCAAGAGACCCAGTACTTC.

This clonotype showed up many times. This rearrangement joins TRBV9 to TRBJ2-5, with 9 bases aligning to TRBD2. Germline-derived CDR1 and CDR2 are SGDLS and YYNGEE. This CDR3 is 14 amino acids long. V lost 2 bases to trimming and J lost 2 bases; unmatched junction nucleotides: 1. The CDR3 nucleotides are TGTGCCAGCAGCGTTACTAGCGGGCAAGAGACCCAGTACTTC. Its translation is CASSVTSGQETQYF.

This clonotype was observed many times. This chain joins TRBV30 and TRBJ1-2, with 7 bases fitting TRBD1. V lost 4 bases to trimming and J lost 3 bases; unmatched junction nucleotides: 8. CDR1 GTSNPN and CDR2 SVGIG come from the germline V gene (reference sequence). The CDR3 has 14 amino acids. CDR3 sequence: CAWKKIDRDYGYTF. CDR3 nucleotide sequence: TGTGCCTGGAAAAAAATAGACAGGGACTATGGCTACACCTTC.

This clonotype was recorded a few times. With a much larger clone just one base away, this may be a read error. This rearrangement joins TRBV2 to TRBJ2-7, with D perhaps being TRBD1 or TRBD2 (5 bases each). Between the trimmed V and J ends, which lost 8 bases and 6 bases, there was a span of 17 bases. CDR3 length: 13 residues. Germline loops: CDR1 SNHLY, CDR2 FYNNEI. CDR3 sequence reads: CASLPTGAGEQYF. CDR3 coding DNA: TGTGCCAGCCTACCCACTGGGGCGGGCGAGCAGTACTTC. The variable domain in full, completed from reference TRBV2 and TRBJ2-7, reads EPEVTQTPSHQVTQMGQEVILRCVPISNHLYFYWYRQILGQKVEFLVSFYNNEISEKSEIFDDQFSVERPDGSNFTLKIRSTKLEDSAMYFCASLPTGAGEQYFGPGTRLTVT.

This clonotype was observed at least ten times. The V call is TRBV6-5, the J call TRBJ1-1; 9 nucleotides agree with TRBD1. Per germline, CDR1 MNHEY and CDR2 SVGAGI. V gave up 4 bases and J gave up 3 bases; unmatched junction bases: 3. The CDR3 is made up of 14 amino acids. The CDR3 nucleotides read TGTGCCAGCAGTTTGACAGGGGGGTACACTGAAGCTTTCTTT. It translates to CASSLTGGYTEAFF.

This chain joins TRBV9 and TRBJ2-5; a possible D gene is TRBD2 (6 bases). Looked up from germline, CDR1 is SGDLS and CDR2 is YYNGEE. The CDR3 contains 15 residues. V was shortened by 3 bases and J by 0 bases, with 12 bases between the two germline ends. This chain's CDR3 is CASSGGLGYQETQYF. For the CDR3, the DNA is TGTGCCAGCAGCGGGGGACTGGGGTACCAAGAGACCCAGTACTTC.

This clonotype came up many times. The chain uses TRBV11-2 and TRBJ2-7; 12 positions match TRBD2. This CDR3 is built from 18 residues. V was pared by 6 bases and J by 0 bases, with 12 bases of the junction left unmatched. CDR1 and CDR2 (germline): SGHAT, FQNNGV. The CDR3 sequence is CASRSVTGTSGFSYEQYF. DNA of the CDR3: TGTGCCAGCAGATCAGTGACCGGGACTAGCGGGTTCTCCTACGAGCAGTACTTC.

In this sample, this clonotype turned up many times. The genes are TRBV5-6 and TRBJ2-2; 7 bases agree with TRBD1. The CDR3 is made up of 18 amino acids. Germline lookup yields CDR1 SGHDT and CDR2 YYEEEE. V lost 4 bases, J lost 3 bases, and 15 bases stayed unmatched. DNA of the CDR3: TGTGCCAGCAGCCCACTAATCCTACTCACAGGGGACACCGGGGAGCTGTTTTTT. As protein: CASSPLILLTGDTGELFF.

The CDR3 nucleotides are TGTGCCAGCCGCGAGGGCAACACCGGGGAGCTGTTTTTT. Encoded protein: CASREGNTGELFF. The genes are TRBV28 and TRBJ2-2; D is perhaps TRBD2 (5 bases). The CDR3 runs to 13 residues. CDR1 and CDR2 (germline): MDHEN, SYDVKM. The V end was cut by 8 bases, the J end by 2 bases, with 9 bases between. Based on the CDR3 plus reference TRBV28 and TRBJ2-2, the full variable domain is DVKVTQSSRYLVKRTGEKVFLECVQDMDHENMFWYRQDPGLGLRLIYFSYDVKMKEKGDIPEGYSVSREKKERFSLILESASTNQTSMYLCASREGNTGELFFGEGSRLTVL.

The J gene is TRBJ2-5, the V gene TRBV7-2, with D maybe TRBD2 (7 bases). The CDR3 totals 12 residues. With 7 bases removed from V and 7 bases from J, the gap between germline ends came to 13 bases. The germline V gene encodes CDR1 SGHTA and CDR2 FQGNSA. The CDR3 reads CASTGQRGTQYF. Written as DNA, the CDR3 is TGTGCCAGCACCGGACAGCGGGGGACCCAGTACTTC.

This clonotype showed up many times. The chain recombines TRBV28 with TRBJ2-7; TRBD2 aligns across 7 bases. In germline, CDR1 is MDHEN, CDR2 SYDVKM. V shed 3 bases, J shed 0 bases, and the junction held 8 bases outside the gene matches. The CDR3 extends over 16 amino acids. CDR3 coding DNA: TGTGCCAGCAGTTTTCGTCTAGCGGAGCTCTCCTACGAGCAGTACTTC. Translated, it gives CASSFRLAELSYEQYF.

This clonotype was counted at least ten times. The chain employs TRBV29-1 and TRBJ2-7, with 8 positions matching TRBD1. Looked up from germline, CDR1 is SQVTM and CDR2 is ANQGSEA. J lost 3 bases, V lost 6 bases, and 4 bases had no gene match. This CDR3 spans 12 amino acids. The CDR3 is CSVQQGGYEQYF. CDR3 bases: TGCAGCGTCCAACAGGGGGGCTACGAGCAGTACTTC.

This clonotype was counted once. The chain uses TRBV28 and TRBJ1-2; D gene ambiguous. The CDR3 runs 12 residues. Germline V lookup: CDR1 MDHEN, CDR2 SYDVKM. Trimming stripped 3 bases from V and 4 bases from J, with 6 bases between. The CDR3 here is CASSFGFYGYTF. The DNA for the CDR3 is TGTGCCAGCAGTTTCGGCTTCTATGGCTACACCTTC.